These 29 T cell receptor beta chains came from one sample sequenced in a study of blood T cells in healthy people across ages. Sample-barcoded 5' priming and a J-beta primer mix drove a second PCR of 7 to 11 cycles. TCRdb reprocessed the 5' RACE reads via MiXCR and lists one record per CDR3 protein. This sample carries hundreds of thousands of distinct CDR3 sequences, about 61% of them seen once, and the ten largest clones take 20% to 30%. The sequenced material came from blood. Every receptor here comes from a man in his forties in good health.

In regard to this clonotype: Mismatch with germline at one junction end may stem from a read error. V gene TRBV28 combines with J gene TRBJ1-2, with D possibly being TRBD1 (5 bases). CDR1 is MDHEN, CDR2 SYDVKM, per germline. CDR3 length: 13 amino acids. The CDR3 is CASSSGGIWGYAF. Written as DNA, the CDR3 is TGTGCCAGCAGTTCGGGGGGTATTTGGGGCTACGCCTTC.

As for this clonotype: One end of the junction does not line up with germline, which may come from a read error. J is TRBJ2-5 and V is TRBV9, with no clear D. Germline V gives CDR1 SGDLS, CDR2 YYNGEE. The CDR3 is 16 residues long. The CDR3 loop reads CASSVEGLVTQETRYF. CDR3 DNA: TGTGCCAGCAGCGTAGAGGGTCTAGTGACACAAGAGACCCGGTACTTC.

The CDR3 protein is CASSLKEVGKGEAFF. CDR3 sequence (DNA): TGTGCCAGCAGCTTAAAAGAGGTGGGGAAGGGTGAAGCTTTCTTT. V and J are TRBV11-2 and TRBJ1-1, with D uncertain. Germline V gene lookup returns CDR1 SGHAT and CDR2 FQNNGV. Trimming left V 2 bases short and J 7 bases short, with 17 bases between. CDR3 length equals 15 residues.

The gene calls are TRBV6-1 and TRBJ2-1; D is perhaps TRBD1 or TRBD2 (5 bases each). The J call may not be correct, given that the DNA end is closer to TRBJ2-7. The V gene's germline CDR1 is MNHNS and CDR2 SASEGT. The CDR3 is made up of 13 amino acids. CDR3 sequence reads: CASSEWPGSEQYF. As DNA, the CDR3 is TGTGCCAGCAGTGAATGGCCAGGGAGCGAGCAGTACTTC.

This clonotype showed up just a few times. The chain has TRBV9 and TRBJ1-5; possible D gene TRBD1, 6 bases. This CDR3 comprises 14 residues. Germline V gene lookup returns CDR1 SGDLS and CDR2 YYNGEE. The V gene lost 5 bases and the J gene lost 4 bases, with 13 bases spanning the gap. The CDR3 nucleotides are TGTGCCAGCAGTCCTTTAGGGGGGAATCAGCCCCAGCATTTT. Translating it yields CASSPLGGNQPQHF.

This chain links TRBV20-1 with TRBJ1-4; D might be TRBD1 (5 bases). V lost 6 bases and J lost 8, with 19 bases in between. This CDR3 has 14 amino acids. Looked up from germline, CDR1 is DFQATT and CDR2 is SNEGSKA (reference sequence). The CDR3 loop is CSAPVPGVREKLFF. The CDR3, as DNA: TGCAGTGCCCCCGTCCCGGGGGTAAGGGAAAAACTGTTTTTT.

The chain couples TRBV29-1 to TRBJ1-1; possibly TRBD1 for D (6 bases). CDR1 is SQVTM, CDR2 ANQGSEA, per germline. The CDR3 spans 14 residues. V shed 7 bases and J shed 6 bases, with 21 bases lying between them. The CDR3 here is CSASASGGRAEAFF. The CDR3 region has the DNA TGCAGCGCCTCCGCTAGCGGGGGGCGCGCTGAAGCTTTCTTT.

This clonotype was seen more than once but under ten times. This chain joins TRBV7-8 and TRBJ2-1; D possibly corresponds to TRBD1 (6 bases). The CDR3 consists of 12 residues. Germline V gene lookup returns CDR1 SGHVS and CDR2 FQNEAQ. V lost 5 bases and J lost 10, with 12 bases in between. CDR3 sequence reads: CASSPGAWEQFF. The CDR3 DNA reads TGTGCCAGCAGCCCAGGGGCGTGGGAGCAGTTCTTC.

The sample holds one count of this clonotype. The chain employs TRBV21-1 and TRBJ1-6. TRBV21-1 is a documented pseudogene. The CDR3 is made up of 14 amino acids. CDR3 sequence (DNA): TGTGCCAGCAGCAATCTCGCCAGACCTCGGGCCCTCCACTTT. Protein sequence: CASSNLARPRALHF.

The CDR3, as DNA: TGCGCCAGCAGCCCGACCCTTACCCGTGCCAACTACGAGCAGTACTTC. Amino acid sequence: CASSPTLTRANYEQYF. The gene calls are TRBV5-1 and TRBJ2-7; D gene unclear. The ends were cut back, 4 bases at V and 3 bases at J, with 20 bases in the middle. Germline assignment: CDR1 SGHRS and CDR2 YFSETQ. The CDR3 covers 16 residues. The full variable domain, its missing parts supplied by reference TRBV5-1 and TRBJ2-7, is KAGVTQTPRYLIKTRGQQVTLSCSPISGHRSVSWYQQTPGQGLQFLFEYFSETQRNKGNFPGRFSGRQFSNSRSEMNVSTLELGDSALYLCASSPTLTRANYEQYFGPGTRLTVT.

The chain combines TRBV6-2 or TRBV6-3 with TRBJ2-7, with a weak D call TRBD1 (6 bases). With 6 bases removed from V and 4 bases from J, the gap between germline ends came to 16 bases. Per germline, CDR1 MNHEY and CDR2 SVGEGT. The CDR3 contains 14 residues. CDR3 region: CASSETGALYEQYF. The CDR3 DNA sequence: TGTGCCAGCAGCGAGACAGGTGCCCTTTACGAGCAGTACTTC.

The chain recombines TRBV4-1 with TRBJ2-1; D unclear. CDR1 MGHRA and CDR2 YSYEKL come from the germline V gene. CDR3 length: 14 residues. Trimming took off 4 bases at V and 7 bases at J, with 14 bases between the two ends. The CDR3 protein is CASSLSLLGNEQFF. CDR3 nucleotide sequence: TGCGCCAGCAGCCTGAGCCTCCTAGGGAATGAGCAGTTCTTC.

The chain uses TRBV28 and TRBJ1-1, with D maybe TRBD1 (6 bases). Germline lookup yields CDR1 MDHEN and CDR2 SYDVKM. Between the trimmed V and J ends, which lost 6 bases and 4 bases, there was a span of 12 bases. The CDR3 consists of 13 residues. The CDR3 protein is CASSRTGFTEAFF. The CDR3, as DNA: TGTGCCAGCAGCAGAACAGGGTTCACTGAAGCTTTCTTT.

This chain links TRBV24-1 with TRBJ2-3, with a possible D match to TRBD2 (6 bases). V was cut by 9 bases and J by 2 bases, with 11 bases left in between. CDR1 is KGHDR and CDR2 is SFDVKD in the germline V gene. The CDR3 is 13 amino acids. In DNA, the CDR3 is TGTGCCACCGGGCTAGCGCACACAGATACGCAGTATTTT. This codes for CATGLAHTDTQYF.

The chain combines TRBV7-9 with TRBJ1-4, with D tentatively TRBD1 (5 bases). Trimming removed 3 bases from V and 7 bases from J, with 12 bases in between. The CDR3 consists of 14 residues. The V gene's germline CDR1 is SEHNR and CDR2 FQNEAQ (reference sequence). The CDR3 DNA reads TGTGCCAGCAGCTTGGGGGGAATAGGTGAAAAACTGTTTTTT. It specifies CASSLGGIGEKLFF.

The V call is TRBV24-1, the J call TRBJ2-5; 9 nucleotides line up with TRBD1. V dropped 5 bases and J dropped 2; count of bases not matched to a gene: 5. Germline loops: CDR1 KGHDR, CDR2 SFDVKD. The CDR3 is 15 amino acids. The CDR3 here is CATSAPDRGQETQYF. The CDR3 nucleotides are TGTGCCACCAGTGCCCCAGACAGGGGGCAAGAGACCCAGTACTTC.

The DNA for the CDR3 is TGCAGTGCTAGAGAATTTGGGGGAACAGATACGCAGTATTTT. Translating it yields CSAREFGGTDTQYF. The chain recombines TRBV20-1 with TRBJ2-3; D tentatively reads TRBD1 or TRBD2 (5 bases each). Trimming took off 0 bases at V and 3 bases at J, with 10 bases between the two ends. In germline, CDR1 is DFQATT, CDR2 SNEGSKA (reference sequence). This CDR3 is built from 14 residues.

This chain uses TRBV7-6 with TRBJ2-5; 7 bases map to TRBD2. The length of the CDR3 is 19 residues. The germline CDR1 and CDR2 sequences are SGHVS and FNYEAQ. V gave up 1 base and J gave up 1 base; unmatched junction bases: 15. The CDR3 DNA reads as TGTGCCAGCAGCTTAGGGTTCGGTTGGCTAGCGGAGGGCCAAGAGACCCAGTACTTC. Translation gives CASSLGFGWLAEGQETQYF.

The chain couples TRBV6-2 or TRBV6-3 to TRBJ2-5; D is undetermined. Germline V lookup: CDR1 MNHEY, CDR2 SVGEGT. The germline V and J ends were trimmed by 6 bases and 2 bases, with 13 bases remaining between them. The CDR3 is made up of 14 amino acids. The CDR3 coding sequence is TGTGCCAGCAGCAAAGACGCCCGGCAAGAGACCCAGTACTTC. It specifies CASSKDARQETQYF.

The chain is built from TRBV5-1 and TRBJ2-2; maybe TRBD1 (6 bases). Trimming took 5 bases from V and 10 from J, leaving 15 bases between them. Per the germline V gene, CDR1 is SGHRS and CDR2 is YFSETQ. This CDR3 comprises 13 residues. This CDR3 reads CASSFRQDQELFF. CDR3 coding DNA: TGCGCCAGCAGTTTTAGACAGGACCAGGAGCTGTTTTTT.

V is TRBV10-3 and J is TRBJ2-7, with D unresolved. The tail of the sequence fits TRBJ2-5 better, so the J call may be wrong. The CDR3 is 13 residues long. CDR1 and CDR2 from the germline V gene are ENHRY and SYGVKD. The CDR3 protein is CAITPRVGETQYF. The CDR3 coding sequence is TGTGCCATCACCCCTAGGGTGGGAGAGACCCAGTACTTC.

This clonotype was detected a few times. V gene TRBV7-6 combines with J gene TRBJ2-1, with no clear D. Trimming took off 0 bases at V and 5 bases at J, with 11 bases between the two ends. CDR3 length: 15 residues. CDR1 and CDR2 (germline): SGHVS, FNYEAQ. CDR3 bases: TGTGCCAGCAGCTTAGCGGTGAGGTTAAACAATGAGCAGTTCTTC. It codes for CASSLAVRLNNEQFF.

The chain uses TRBV20-1 and TRBJ2-3, with a tentative D call TRBD1 (6 bases). Trimming removed 4 bases from V and 2 bases from J, with 7 bases in between. The length of the CDR3 is 12 residues. Germline V lookup: CDR1 DFQATT, CDR2 SNEGSKA (reference sequence). The CDR3 coding sequence is TGCAGTGCTAAGGGACACACAGATACGCAGTATTTT. Translating it yields CSAKGHTDTQYF.

This clonotype was detected once. This chain uses TRBV6-1 with TRBJ2-7; 9 bases align to TRBD2. The J call may be wrong; the DNA end is better matched by TRBJ2-5. Germline loops: CDR1 MNHNS, CDR2 SASEGT. This CDR3 comprises 16 residues. In nucleotides, the CDR3 is TGTGCCAGCAGTGAACTAGCGGGACCCACCCAAGAGACCCAGTACTTC. Translated, it gives CASSELAGPTQETQYF.

This clonotype was seen a handful of times. V usage is TRBV20-1 and J usage is TRBJ2-1, with D possibly being TRBD2 (6 bases). This CDR3 spans 15 amino acids. Deletions cut 5 bases from V and 0 bases from J, with 14 bases between. The germline gives CDR1 DFQATT, CDR2 SNEGSKA (reference sequence). The CDR3 here is CSASGTSLSYNEQFF. The CDR3 nucleotides read TGCAGTGCTTCCGGGACTTCTCTCTCCTACAATGAGCAGTTCTTC.

The CDR3 loop is CASCPTGNYGYTF. DNA of the CDR3: TGTGCCAGCTGCCCGACAGGGAACTATGGCTACACCTTC. The chain is built from TRBV12-3 or TRBV12-4 and TRBJ1-2; 7 bases are a match to TRBD1. The CDR3 runs 13 residues. J lost 2 bases, V lost 8 bases, and 5 bases had no gene match.

The chain couples TRBV3-1 to TRBJ2-3; 16 nucleotides align to TRBD2. The ends lost 6 bases at V and 6 bases at J; junction bases unmatched: 12. Per the germline V gene, CDR1 is LGHDT and CDR2 is YNNKEL (reference sequence). The CDR3 is 18 residues long. CDR3 loop: CASSRPGLAGGSVDTQYF. The CDR3 nucleotides read TGTGCCAGCAGTAGACCGGGACTAGCGGGGGGGAGTGTGGATACGCAGTATTTT.

The chain recombines TRBV7-6 with TRBJ2-1; 10 positions match TRBD2. This CDR3 has 17 residues. Per the germline V gene, CDR1 is SGHVS and CDR2 is FNYEAQ. Losses at the gene ends were 2 bases for V and 5 bases for J; bases not matched to a gene: 9. Here the CDR3 DNA reads TGTGCCAGCAGCTTATCTCCGTTGGGGACTAGCGACAATGAGCAGTTCTTC. Translated: CASSLSPLGTSDNEQFF.

J is TRBJ2-1 and V is TRBV4-2; 10 positions agree with TRBD2. V lost 1 base, J lost 6 bases, and 6 bases stayed unmatched. CDR3 length: 16 residues. Germline V lookup: CDR1 LGHNA, CDR2 YNFKEQ. CDR3 coding DNA: TGTGCCAGCAGCCAAGCACTTGAGCGGGGGGGCAATGAGCAGTTCTTC. Its protein is CASSQALERGGNEQFF.